This record concerns one T cell receptor (beta chain) sequence. It lacks a known antigen. Per-nucleotide qualities are absent, and no much larger clonotype sits a single base away. The donors were 40 or so Caucasian individuals from Russia, aged 6 to 90 years, who were systemically healthy. Each donor gave approximately 9.3 milliliters of peripheral blood, collected into EDTA-treated Vacutainer tubes. PBMCs were isolated by Ficoll-Paque density-gradient centrifugation, with at least 7 million obtained per sample. Trizol reagent was used to extract total RNA from PBMCs, with at least 5.5 micrograms per sample. Naive CD45RAhigh/CD27high T cell percentages were measured by flow cytometry on a PBMC aliquot from every donor. Receptor amplification or capture employed 5' RACE. The run used an Illumina HiSeq 2500. A second PCR of about 6 to 11 cycles was run with a J-beta primer mix and a sample-barcoded 5' primer. A unique molecular identifier was introduced onto each TCR beta cDNA molecule by a template-switch 5' adaptor carrying 12 random nucleotides. Each sample yielded at least 2.5 million CDR3-containing paired-end reads. First-strand cDNA synthesis was performed from all RNA using the Mint cDNA synthesis kit, with priming by a TRBC-specific oligonucleotide. All cDNA was treated with uracil-DNA glycosylase and then went through a first 18-cycle PCR with the universal primers M1SS and BC2_uni_R. The original methods were these. For normalization, 1 million high-quality reads were randomly selected from each sample, with every read carrying a distinct molecular identifier. Instead of being binned into consensus sequences, reads with shared molecular identifiers were discarded. MiTCR, with a Q25 quality threshold and the strictest error-elimination algorithm, was used for CDR3 identification, clonotype clustering and error correction. Lower-bound total TCR beta diversity was estimated with a nonparametric unseen species model using Euler transformation. Starting from the raw public reads, TCRdb applied fastp trimming at Q25, assembled clones with MiXCR and retained in-frame beta chains. Here each entry gathers all rows of one CDR3 protein and keeps the most common genes and DNA. What appears here as the V and J calls and clone size reflects TCRdb's work, not the paper's. A total of about 2 million distinct CDR3 sequences appear in this sample, around half of them only once. The ten largest clones represent roughly 2% of the sample.

The sample belongs to a study of blood T cells in healthy people across ages (dated by TCRdb to about 2015). Describing the broader study: In model experiments, template switching captured roughly one uniquely barcoded TCR beta cDNA molecule for every two T cells. To track age-related changes in TCR beta repertoire diversity, the study relied on deep sequencing normalized with unique cDNA molecular identifiers. The donors were divided into four age groups: young (average around 16 years), middle-aged (approximately 39), aged (about 56) and long-lived (about 79). To avoid experimental bias, donors of different ages were spread randomly across the sequencing lanes. For two donors (one aged 18 to 30 and one aged 80 or older), the study analyzed two additional independent replicas of 1 million unique cDNA reads from the same blood draw.

General conclusions and limits of the study: Because the CMV infection status of the donors was unknown, age-related changes in expanded clonotypes may potentially have been confounded. Observed TCR beta diversity per million T cells fell roughly linearly with age, and a significant reduction was already apparent by age about 38. Estimates of total diversity based on one million sequenced T cells were considered lower bounds and underestimates. Because profiling used bulk unsorted PBMCs, naive and antigen-experienced compartments could not be compared conclusively. The long-lived group showed more naive CD4+ T cells, fewer expanded clones and increased TCR diversity than the aged group, suggesting age selection. Observed TCR beta diversity correlated strongly with the percentage of naive T cells measured by flow cytometry.

V is pruned by 1 base and J by 8 bases, leaving 6 bases of the junction without a gene match. Including cysteine and phenylalanine, the CDR3 has 15 amino acids. Only the CDR3 portion is preserved as DNA: 45 bases, with reading frame beginning at the first base. For CDR1 and CDR2, the germline V gene lists SGHTA and FQGTGA. The material sequenced was blood. The V gene is TRBV7-3 and the J gene is TRBJ2-1; 9 central bases correspond to TRBD1. This sequence was found in a middle-aged woman in good health. CDR3 protein: CASSLNTGGLDEQFF. The nucleotide sequence is TGTGCCAGCAGCTTAAATACAGGGGGCCTAGATGAGCAGTTCTTC.